The sequence of this T cell receptor beta chain was determined in a study of blood T cell repertoires in COVID-19. Study overall: T cells, B-cell-depleted T cells, or PBMCs provided the cDNA or gDNA that served as material.

The data were produced by immunoSEQ multiplex PCR, yet TCRdb's version contains in-frame clones alone and is incomplete. Among about 340,000 clones listed, around 86% were seen once. In assigning cohorts, the study relied on participant-reported clinical history. Germline V lookup: CDR1 LGHNA, CDR2 YNFKEQ. This CDR3 has 18 residues. Trimming took off 4 bases at V and 0 bases at J, with 19 bases between the two ends. V and J are TRBV4-2 and TRBJ1-5, with D possibly TRBD1 on 6 matching bases. The sequence derives from a woman aged 40-49 years with acute COVID-19. Input material: PBMCs or T cells enriched from blood (not recorded which). The DNA of the CDR3 is TGTGCCAGCAGCCGAGATATTACGGGACAATATAGCAATCAGCCCCAGCATTTT. Its translation is CASSRDITGQYSNQPQHF.